Following are 8 T cell receptor beta chains from one sample sequenced in a study of early T cells in non-severe SARS-CoV-2 infection. TCRdb reanalysed the 5' RACE reads using MiXCR and keeps one entry per CDR3 protein. The sample gives about 26,000 distinct CDR3 sequences, 5.1% of which show up once; under 4.5% is in the top ten. The sequenced material came from whole blood. Every receptor here comes from an adult who was a healthcare worker with PCR-confirmed SARS-CoV-2 infection or an uninfected control (not recorded which).

This chain joins TRBV7-9 and TRBJ1-2, with D possibly being TRBD1 (5 bases). V lost 8 bases, J lost 8 bases, and 18 bases lay in between. The CDR3 contains 13 residues. CDR1 and CDR2 (germline): SEHNR, FQNEAQ (reference sequence). In nucleotides, the CDR3 is TGTGCCAGCGGCGCACAGGACACTGGCGGCTACACCTTC. This sequence encodes CASGAQDTGGYTF. Together with reference TRBV7-9 and TRBJ1-2, the CDR3 gives the full variable domain: DTGVSQNPRHKITKRGQNVTFRCDPISEHNRLYWYRQTLGQGPEFLTYFQNEAQLEKSRLLSDRFSAERPKGSFSTLEIQRTEQGDSAMYLCASGAQDTGGYTFGSGTRLTVV.

The chain recombines TRBV29-1 with TRBJ1-2; maybe TRBD1 (5 bases). The V end lost 6 bases, the J end lost 6 bases, and 17 bases lay between the germline ends. The CDR3 totals 13 residues. Germline CDR1 SQVTM, CDR2 ANQGSEA. The CDR3 spells CSVPSIRGDGYTF. The CDR3 nucleotides are TGCAGCGTCCCTAGTATCCGGGGGGATGGCTACACCTTC.

This sequence joins TRBV7-2 and TRBJ2-3, with TRBD2 matching over 13 bases. With 5 bases clipped from V and 4 bases from J, the junction kept 9 bases outside the gene matches. Germline CDR1 reads SGHTA; CDR2 reads FQGNSA. CDR3 length: 17 amino acids. Here the CDR3 DNA reads TGTGCCAGCAGCCCTACTAGCGGGGGGGCTGGGGCAGATACGCAGTATTTT. It translates to CASSPTSGGAGADTQYF.

This clonotype has a count of ten or more. The chain carries TRBV7-9 and TRBJ1-2, with a possible D match to TRBD1 (6 bases). The CDR3 totals 15 residues. Germline V gives CDR1 SEHNR, CDR2 FQNEAQ (reference sequence). Trimming stripped 0 bases from V and 2 bases from J, with 10 bases between. The DNA of the CDR3 is TGTGCCAGCAGCTTAGCCCCGGGACAAAACTATGGCTACACCTTC. Residues: CASSLAPGQNYGYTF.

This rearrangement joins TRBV2 to TRBJ1-4, with a weak D call TRBD1 (5 bases). Germline lookup yields CDR1 SNHLY and CDR2 FYNNEI. Trimming removed 6 bases at V and 8 bases at J, with 16 bases between. This CDR3 has 14 residues. DNA for the CDR3: TGTGCCAGCAGGATCGGAGGGGTTGTCGAAAAACTGTTTTTT. The encoded protein is CASRIGGVVEKLFF.

The J gene is TRBJ1-1, the V gene TRBV7-9, with a possible D match to TRBD1 (6 bases). The germline V gene has CDR1 SEHNR and CDR2 FQNEAQ (reference sequence). V was clipped by 5 bases and J by 4 bases, with 11 bases between them. This CDR3 region has 13 residues. In DNA, the CDR3 is TGTGCCAGCAGCCCAGGGGCCGGCACTGAAGCTTTCTTT. As protein: CASSPGAGTEAFF.

This clonotype came up once. This may be a read error, as it is one base from a much larger clone. The rearrangement uses TRBV2 and TRBJ1-6; the match to TRBD1 covers 9 bases. Looked up from germline, CDR1 is SNHLY and CDR2 is FYNNEI. The CDR3 totals 15 residues. CDR3 sequence (DNA): TGTACCAGCAGGGCAGCGACAGGGGGAAATTCACCCCTCCACTTT. Translated, it gives CTSRAATGGNSPLHF.

This clonotype was seen repeatedly, ten times or more. The chain combines TRBV18 with TRBJ1-3; D not resolved. Germline assignment: CDR1 KGHSH and CDR2 LQKENI. This CDR3 has 16 residues. V lost 0 bases to trimming and J lost 0 bases, with 9 bases between them. This CDR3 reads CASSPPLAHSGNTIYF. The CDR3, as DNA: TGTGCCAGCTCACCACCGCTGGCCCACTCTGGAAACACCATATATTTT. The full variable domain, completed using reference TRBV18 and TRBJ1-3, is NAGVMQNPRHLVRRRGQEARLRCSPMKGHSHVYWYRQLPEEGLKFMVYLQKENIIDESGMPKERFSAEFPKEGPSILRIQQVVRGDSAAYFCASSPPLAHSGNTIYFGEGSWLTVV.